Sequencing of this T cell receptor (beta chain) was carried out in a study of cytomegalovirus exposure and HLA in healthy donors. Study outcomes and limitations: Listed as cytomegalovirus-associated were approximately 160 TCR beta chains.

Germline-derived CDR1 and CDR2 are SGHTA and FQGNSA. The CDR3 consists of 16 residues. The V and J ends lost 0 bases and 3 bases respectively, with 12 bases between them. Amplification used 60 Vbeta primers and 13 Jbeta primers. Here immunoSEQ multiplex PCR was the method, and the copy in TCRdb shows in-frame clones only, minus some. The data contain about 160,000 clones, about 80% of them seen just once; the ten biggest clones take up roughly 9.7%. As to this clone: Its antigen is not identified.

The sequenced material came from PBMCs. The origin of this receptor is a man between 18 and 35 years old in good health and CMV-seropositive. The V call is TRBV7-2, the J call TRBJ2-4, with a possible D match to TRBD1 (6 bases). This CDR3 is CASSLARTGIKNIQYF. As DNA, the CDR3 is TGTGCCAGCAGCTTAGCCCGCACAGGGATCAAAAACATTCAGTACTTC.